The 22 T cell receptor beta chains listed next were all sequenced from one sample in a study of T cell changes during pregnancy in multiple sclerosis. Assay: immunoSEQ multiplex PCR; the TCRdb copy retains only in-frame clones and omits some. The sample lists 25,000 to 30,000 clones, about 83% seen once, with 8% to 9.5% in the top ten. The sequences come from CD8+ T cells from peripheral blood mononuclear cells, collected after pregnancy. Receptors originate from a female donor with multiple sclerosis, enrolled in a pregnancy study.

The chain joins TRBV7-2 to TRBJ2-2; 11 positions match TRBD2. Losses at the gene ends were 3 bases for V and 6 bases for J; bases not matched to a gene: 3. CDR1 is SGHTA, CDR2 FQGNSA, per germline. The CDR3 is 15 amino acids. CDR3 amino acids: CASSFSGGASGELFF. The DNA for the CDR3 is TGTGCCAGCAGCTTTAGCGGGGGGGCCTCCGGGGAGCTGTTTTTT.

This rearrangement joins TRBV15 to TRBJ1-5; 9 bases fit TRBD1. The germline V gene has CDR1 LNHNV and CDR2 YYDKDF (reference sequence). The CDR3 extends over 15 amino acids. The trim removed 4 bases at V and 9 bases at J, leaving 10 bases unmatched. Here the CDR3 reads CATSKTDRGFGPQHF. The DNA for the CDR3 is TGTGCCACCAGCAAGACGGACAGGGGATTTGGGCCCCAGCATTTT.

CDR3 loop: CASSPNSYEQYF. The CDR3 DNA reads TGTGCCAGTAGTCCCAACTCCTACGAGCAGTACTTC. The chain uses TRBV19 and TRBJ2-7; D is unresolved. Per germline, CDR1 LNHDA and CDR2 SQIVND (reference sequence). Trimming took off 5 bases at V and 0 bases at J, with 5 bases between the two ends. The CDR3 contains 12 residues.

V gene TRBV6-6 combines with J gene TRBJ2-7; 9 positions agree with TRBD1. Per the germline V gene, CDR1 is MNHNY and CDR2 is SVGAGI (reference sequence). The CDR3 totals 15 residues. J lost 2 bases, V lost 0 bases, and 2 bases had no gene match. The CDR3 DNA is TGTGCCAGCAGTTACTCGACAGGGGGAGCCTACGAGCAGTACTTC. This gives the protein CASSYSTGGAYEQYF.

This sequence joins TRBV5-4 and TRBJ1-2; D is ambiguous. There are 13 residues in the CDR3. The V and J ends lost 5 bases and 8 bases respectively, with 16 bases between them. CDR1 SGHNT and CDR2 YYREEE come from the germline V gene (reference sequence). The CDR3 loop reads CASRSSEAQGYTF. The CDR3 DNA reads TGTGCCAGCAGGTCATCGGAGGCGCAAGGCTACACCTTC.

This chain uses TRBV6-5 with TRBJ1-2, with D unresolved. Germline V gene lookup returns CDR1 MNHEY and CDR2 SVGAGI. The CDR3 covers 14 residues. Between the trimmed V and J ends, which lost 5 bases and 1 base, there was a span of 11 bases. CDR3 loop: CASSNWALNYGYTF. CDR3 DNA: TGTGCCAGCAGTAACTGGGCCCTTAACTATGGCTACACCTTC.

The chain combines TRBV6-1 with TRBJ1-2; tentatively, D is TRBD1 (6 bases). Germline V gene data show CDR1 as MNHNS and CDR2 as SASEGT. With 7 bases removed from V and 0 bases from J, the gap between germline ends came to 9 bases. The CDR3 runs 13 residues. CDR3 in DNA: TGTGCCAGCACGGGGGGCACTAACTATGGCTACACCTTC. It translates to CASTGGTNYGYTF.

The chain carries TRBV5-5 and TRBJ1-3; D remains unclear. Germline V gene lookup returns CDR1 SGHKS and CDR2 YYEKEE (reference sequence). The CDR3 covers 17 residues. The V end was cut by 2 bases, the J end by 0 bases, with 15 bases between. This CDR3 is CASSFLPSADSGNTIYF. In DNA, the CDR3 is TGTGCCAGCAGCTTCCTCCCTTCGGCGGACTCTGGAAACACCATATATTTT.

Here the CDR3 reads CASSPGTSGGDPQETQYF. The CDR3 coding sequence is TGTGCCAGCAGCCCCGGGACTAGCGGGGGAGATCCTCAAGAGACCCAGTACTTC. V is TRBV5-5 and J is TRBJ2-5; the match to TRBD2 covers 14 bases. The CDR3 covers 18 residues. Germline loops: CDR1 SGHKS, CDR2 YYEKEE (reference sequence). J gave up 2 bases and V 4 bases, and 10 bases lay outside the gene matches.

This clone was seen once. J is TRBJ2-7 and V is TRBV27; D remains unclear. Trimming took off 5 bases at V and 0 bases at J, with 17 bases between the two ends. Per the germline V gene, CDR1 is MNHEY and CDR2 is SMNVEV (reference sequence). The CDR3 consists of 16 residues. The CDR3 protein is CASSEGVPHFSYEQYF. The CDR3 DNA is TGTGCCAGCAGTGAAGGAGTGCCTCATTTCTCCTACGAGCAGTACTTC.

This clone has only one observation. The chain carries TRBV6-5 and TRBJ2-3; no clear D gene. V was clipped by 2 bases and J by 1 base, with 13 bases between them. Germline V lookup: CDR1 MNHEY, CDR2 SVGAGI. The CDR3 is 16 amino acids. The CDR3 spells CASSYDSVQGTDTQYF. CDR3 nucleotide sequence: TGTGCCAGCAGTTACGATTCGGTCCAGGGCACAGATACGCAGTATTTT.

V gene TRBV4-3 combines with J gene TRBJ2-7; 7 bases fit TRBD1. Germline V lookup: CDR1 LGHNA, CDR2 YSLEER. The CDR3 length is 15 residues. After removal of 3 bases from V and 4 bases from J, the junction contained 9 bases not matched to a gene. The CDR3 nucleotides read TGCGCCAGCAGCCAGCTACCGGGACAGCTTTACGAGCAGTACTTC. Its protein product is CASSQLPGQLYEQYF.

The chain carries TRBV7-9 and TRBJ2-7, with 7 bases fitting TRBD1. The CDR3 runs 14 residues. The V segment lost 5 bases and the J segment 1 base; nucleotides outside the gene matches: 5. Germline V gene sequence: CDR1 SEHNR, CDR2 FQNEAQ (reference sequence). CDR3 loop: CASSLPGQSYEQYF. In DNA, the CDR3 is TGTGCCAGCAGCCTCCCGGGACAGTCCTACGAGCAGTACTTC.

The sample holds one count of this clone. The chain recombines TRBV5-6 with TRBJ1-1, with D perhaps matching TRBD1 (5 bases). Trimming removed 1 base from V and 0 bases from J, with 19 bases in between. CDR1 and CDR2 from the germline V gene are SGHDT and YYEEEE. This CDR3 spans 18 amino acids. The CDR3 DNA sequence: TGTGCCAGCAGCTTGTTTCTTTGGGGGGGGTCCATGAACACTGAAGCTTTCTTT. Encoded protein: CASSLFLWGGSMNTEAFF.

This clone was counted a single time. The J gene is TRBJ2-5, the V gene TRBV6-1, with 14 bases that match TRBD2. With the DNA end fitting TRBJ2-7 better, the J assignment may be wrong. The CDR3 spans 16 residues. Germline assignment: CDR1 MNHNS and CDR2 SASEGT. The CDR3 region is CASSVTSGGGSYEQYF. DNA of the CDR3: TGTGCCAGCAGTGTGACTAGCGGGGGGGGCTCCTACGAGCAGTACTTC.

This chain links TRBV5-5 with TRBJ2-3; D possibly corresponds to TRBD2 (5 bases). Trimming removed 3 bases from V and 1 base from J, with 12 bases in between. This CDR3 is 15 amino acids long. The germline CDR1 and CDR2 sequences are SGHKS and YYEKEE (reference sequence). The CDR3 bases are TGTGCCAGCAGCTCGACAACCGGGGGCACAGATACGCAGTATTTT. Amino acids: CASSSTTGGTDTQYF. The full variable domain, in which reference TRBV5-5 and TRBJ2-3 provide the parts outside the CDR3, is DAGVTQSPTHLIKTRGQQVTLRCSPISGHKSVSWYQQVLGQGPQFIFQYYEKEERGRGNFPDRFSARQFPNYSSELNVNALLLGDSALYLCASSSTTGGTDTQYFGPGTRLTVL.

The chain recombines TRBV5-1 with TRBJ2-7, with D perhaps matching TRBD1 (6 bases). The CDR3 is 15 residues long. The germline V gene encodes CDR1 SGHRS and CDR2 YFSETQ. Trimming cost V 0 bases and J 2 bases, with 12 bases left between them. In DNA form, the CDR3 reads TGCGCCAGCAGCTTGGGGGGGCCGGCGACCTACGAGCAGTACTTC. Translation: CASSLGGPATYEQYF.

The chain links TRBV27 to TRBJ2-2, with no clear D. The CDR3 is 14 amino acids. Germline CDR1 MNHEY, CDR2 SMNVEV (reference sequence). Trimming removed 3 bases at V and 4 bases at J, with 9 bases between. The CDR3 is CASSFLGSTGELFF. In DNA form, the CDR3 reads TGTGCCAGCAGTTTCCTAGGCAGCACCGGGGAGCTGTTTTTT.

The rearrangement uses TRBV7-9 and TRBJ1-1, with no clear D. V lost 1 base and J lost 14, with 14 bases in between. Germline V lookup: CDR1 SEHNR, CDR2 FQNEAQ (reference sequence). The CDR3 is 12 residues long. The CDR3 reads CASSLDPLGVFF. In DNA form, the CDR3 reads TGTGCCAGCAGCTTAGACCCGTTAGGAGTCTTCTTT.

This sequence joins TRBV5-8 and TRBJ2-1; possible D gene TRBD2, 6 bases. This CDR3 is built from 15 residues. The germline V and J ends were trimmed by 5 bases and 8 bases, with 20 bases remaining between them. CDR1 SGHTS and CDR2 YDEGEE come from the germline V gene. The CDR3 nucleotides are TGTGCCAGCAGTTATCCTCGGGGCGGGGCGTATGAGCAGTTCTTC. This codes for CASSYPRGGAYEQFF.

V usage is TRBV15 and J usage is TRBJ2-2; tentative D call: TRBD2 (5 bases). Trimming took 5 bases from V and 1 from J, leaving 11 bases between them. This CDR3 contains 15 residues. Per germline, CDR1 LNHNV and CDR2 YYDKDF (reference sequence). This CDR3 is CATSLRRWNTGELFF. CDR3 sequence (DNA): TGTGCCACCAGCCTTAGGAGGTGGAACACCGGGGAGCTGTTTTTT.

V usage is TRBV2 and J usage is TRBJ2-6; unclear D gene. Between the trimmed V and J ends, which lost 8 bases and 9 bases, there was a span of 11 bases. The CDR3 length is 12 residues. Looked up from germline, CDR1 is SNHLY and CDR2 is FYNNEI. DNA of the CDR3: TGTGCCAGCCTTATAACGGTCAACGTCCTGACTTTC. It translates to CASLITVNVLTF.